This TCR beta chain came from a study of beta chain features in type 1 diabetes. With regard to this clone: Its target is not known.

Study-level results: Within each of all four CD4+ subsets, Type 1 diabetes patients had TCRB CDR3s that were moderately but significantly shorter.

CD45RO/CCR7/CD25/CD127/CD95/CD27 sorting isolated CD4+ naive, central memory, regulatory and stem cell-like memory cells. Expressed TCRB transcripts got sequenced, as all isolated RNA was reverse transcribed. TCRdb's table, derived via immunoSEQ multiplex PCR, lists solely in-frame clones and lacks some. The sample carries 240,000 or so clones, roughly 14% recorded once. Germline-derived CDR1 and CDR2 are MNHEY and SVGAGI. V was clipped by 6 bases and J by 10 bases; unmatched bases: 4. The CDR3 loop spans 13 amino acids. The sequencing input was naive CD4+ T cells from blood. This sequence joins TRBV6-5 and TRBJ2-1, with 12 positions matching TRBD2. This receptor was obtained from a young man with type 1 diabetes. The CDR3 DNA follows: TGTGCCAGCAGGACTAGCGGGAGTGACGAGCAGTTCTTC. This sequence encodes CASRTSGSDEQFF.